The 27 T cell receptor beta chains in this list originate from one sample, sequenced in a study of T cells in Graves' hyperthyroidism and ophthalmopathy. RNA transcripts gave rise to amplified TCR beta CDR3 regions. TCR CDR3 underwent first-round RT-PCR with the HTBI primer set. Each CDR3 protein is one row after TCRdb ran MiXCR on the multiplex PCR reads. Of under 800,000 distinct CDR3 sequences listed, less than 15% are singletons. Sequenced sample: blood. These receptors came from a woman aged 18-29 years with Graves' hyperthyroidism.

Concerning this clonotype: Being one base from a much bigger clone, this may be a read error. The chain couples TRBV7-3 to TRBJ2-1; D is possibly TRBD1 or TRBD2 (5 bases each). Trimming left V 0 bases short and J 9 bases short, with 9 bases between. Germline assignment: CDR1 SGHTA and CDR2 FQGTGA. This CDR3 is built from 13 residues. DNA for the CDR3: TGTGCCAGCAGCTTAACGGCAGGGACTGAGCAGTTCTTC. Protein: CASSLTAGTEQFF.

Of note for this clonotype: The CDR3 does not end in the conserved phenylalanine or tryptophan, so this is likely a read error. This chain links TRBV11-2 with TRBJ1-6; a possible D gene is TRBD1 (5 bases). This CDR3 is built from 14 residues. CDR1 is SGHAT, CDR2 FQNNGV, per germline. Trimming left V 3 bases short and J 10 bases short, with 13 bases between. This chain's CDR3 is CASSFPRQRSPLHL. CDR3 nucleotides: TGTGCCAGCAGCTTTCCCCGACAGAGGTCACCCCTCCACTTG.

This clonotype was counted between two and nine times. This chain joins TRBV6-5 and TRBJ2-5; no clear D. V was cut by 2 bases and J by 5 bases, with 6 bases left in between. The germline V gene has CDR1 MNHEY and CDR2 SVGAGI. This CDR3 comprises 12 residues. DNA for the CDR3: TGTGCCAGCAGTTACCGAACCGAGACCCAGTACTTC. Protein product: CASSYRTETQYF.

At least ten counts were recorded for this clonotype. V usage is TRBV30 and J usage is TRBJ1-1, with D perhaps TRBD1 (5 bases). V lost 3 bases, J lost 7 bases, and 12 bases lay in between. The CDR3 sequence is 12 residues long. Germline V CDR1 and CDR2: GTSNPN, SVGIG (reference sequence). The DNA of the CDR3 is TGTGCCTGGAGCCCCAAGACAGTTGAAGCTTTCTTT. Amino acid sequence: CAWSPKTVEAFF.

This clonotype was seen at least ten times. This chain joins TRBV2 and TRBJ2-3; possibly TRBD2 for D (6 bases). CDR1 and CDR2 (germline): SNHLY, FYNNEI. V was pared by 1 base and J by 7 bases, with 9 bases between. CDR3 length equals 13 residues. In nucleotides, the CDR3 is TGTGCCAGCAGTGAAGGCGGGGCTCATACGCAGTATTTT. This codes for CASSEGGAHTQYF.

This clonotype was recorded at least ten times. The DNA for the CDR3 is TGTGCCAGCAGAACCGGGACAAAAGGAAGGGAGCAGTACTTC. Translated, it gives CASRTGTKGREQYF. This rearrangement joins TRBV28 to TRBJ2-7; TRBD1 might be the D (6 bases). Trimming removed 6 bases at V and 7 bases at J, with 19 bases between. The CDR3 has 14 amino acids. Germline values: CDR1 MDHEN, CDR2 SYDVKM.

This clonotype was seen ten or more times. The chain couples TRBV7-2 to TRBJ1-2, with a weak D call TRBD1 (6 bases). The V gene lost 2 bases and the J gene lost 4 bases, with 20 bases spanning the gap. The CDR3 has 17 residues. CDR1 and CDR2 from the germline V gene are SGHTA and FQGNSA. Here the CDR3 reads CASSLSTGQGSIYGYTF. The CDR3 DNA reads as TGTGCCAGCAGCTTATCGACAGGTCAGGGGAGTATCTATGGCTACACCTTC. The whole variable domain, filled in from reference TRBV7-2 and TRBJ1-2, reads GAGVSQSPSNKVTEKGKDVELRCDPISGHTALYWYRQSLGQGLEFLIYFQGNSAPDKSGLPSDRFSAERTGGSVSTLTIQRTQQEDSAVYLCASSLSTGQGSIYGYTFGSGTRLTVV.

The table lists this clonotype with many counts. The junction departs from germline at one end; a sequencing error may be responsible. The V call is TRBV12-3 or TRBV12-4, the J call TRBJ1-4; D is undetermined. The CDR3 length is 13 residues. Written as DNA, the CDR3 is TGTGCCAGCAGTTTGTCAACTAATGAAAAACTATTTTTT. It yields the protein CASSLSTNEKLFF.

The V call is TRBV7-2, the J call TRBJ2-3; 8 nucleotides agree with TRBD2. V was pared by 6 bases and J by 4 bases, with 6 bases of the junction left unmatched. The CDR3 contains 14 residues. CDR1 SGHTA and CDR2 FQGNSA come from the germline V gene. CDR3 sequence reads: CASSLGLAPDTQYF. The CDR3 region has the DNA TGTGCCAGCAGTCTAGGACTAGCCCCAGATACGCAGTATTTT.

In its sample, this clonotype was seen many times. V gene TRBV11-3 combines with J gene TRBJ1-1, with D tentatively TRBD1 (5 bases). Trimming left V 1 base short and J 0 bases short, with 9 bases between. The CDR3 has 15 amino acids. The V gene's germline CDR1 is SGHNT and CDR2 YENEEA. The CDR3 reads CASSLGSGLNTEAFF. The CDR3 nucleotides read TGTGCCAGCAGCTTAGGATCAGGGTTGAACACTGAAGCTTTCTTT.

This clonotype was observed many times. The chain recombines TRBV28 with TRBJ2-3; TRBD2 aligns across 8 bases. The germline V gene has CDR1 MDHEN and CDR2 SYDVKM. The CDR3 has 14 residues. V was clipped by 7 bases and J by 4 bases; unmatched bases: 7. The CDR3 reads CASMKAGGADTQYF. CDR3 bases: TGTGCCAGCATGAAGGCGGGGGGAGCAGATACGCAGTATTTT.

This clonotype has a handful of counts. The chain uses TRBV6-1 and TRBJ2-1; maybe TRBD2 (5 bases). The V gene lost 3 bases and the J gene lost 4 bases, with 13 bases spanning the gap. CDR1 and CDR2 (germline): MNHNS, SASEGT. This CDR3 has 15 residues. This CDR3 reads CASSDLGAPYNEQFF. As DNA, the CDR3 is TGTGCCAGCAGTGATTTGGGAGCCCCGTACAATGAGCAGTTCTTC.

This clonotype was seen at least ten times. V is TRBV15 and J is TRBJ1-1; D is undetermined. The germline gives CDR1 LNHNV, CDR2 YYDKDF (reference sequence). The CDR3 has 15 amino acids. V was cut by 0 bases and J by 6 bases, with 14 bases left in between. CDR3: CATSRDRSGFSEAFF. In nucleotides, the CDR3 is TGTGCCACCAGCAGAGATAGGTCTGGTTTTTCTGAAGCTTTCTTT.

This clonotype was seen at least ten times. The rearrangement links TRBV7-3 to TRBJ2-2; 10 bases align to TRBD2. The CDR3 contains 17 residues. Germline V CDR1 and CDR2: SGHTA, FQGTGA. After removal of 5 bases from V and 2 bases from J, the junction contained 8 bases not matched to a gene. CDR3 nucleotides: TGTGCCAGCAGCCTATTAGCGGGAGGCTATAACACCGGGGAGCTGTTTTTT. Encoded protein: CASSLLAGGYNTGELFF. Using reference TRBV7-3 and TRBJ2-2 for the parts outside the CDR3, the full variable domain is GAGVSQTPSNKVTEKGKYVELRCDPISGHTALYWYRQSLGQGPEFLIYFQGTGAADDSGLPNDRFFAVRPEGSVSTLKIQRTERGDSAVYLCASSLLAGGYNTGELFFGEGSRLTVL.

The genes are TRBV18 and TRBJ1-1; D is unresolved. This CDR3 is built from 14 residues. Deletions cut 6 bases from V and 1 base from J, with 12 bases between. CDR1 and CDR2 from the germline V gene are KGHSH and LQKENI. The CDR3 DNA reads TGTGCCAGCTCCGTCGGTAGCCCGAACACTGAAGCTTTCTTT. Encoded protein: CASSVGSPNTEAFF.

This clonotype has only a few counts. The CDR3 spells CASSERLDNEQFF. In DNA form, the CDR3 reads TGTGCCAGCAGTGAAAGACTCGACAATGAGCAGTTCTTC. The chain couples TRBV2 to TRBJ2-1; no definite D call. Germline V CDR1 and CDR2: SNHLY, FYNNEI. This CDR3 has 13 amino acids. The V gene lost 2 bases and the J gene lost 5 bases, with 7 bases spanning the gap.

Many counts were recorded for this clonotype. This chain links TRBV6-1 with TRBJ2-2, with D unresolved. The CDR3 is 14 residues long. Trimming shortened V by 5 bases and J by 1 base, and 8 bases separated the two germline ends. Germline V CDR1 and CDR2: MNHNS, SASEGT. The CDR3 DNA reads as TGTGCCAGCAGTCCCCCTGGGAACACCGGGGAGCTGTTTTTT. Translated, it gives CASSPPGNTGELFF.

This clonotype showed up many times. This sequence joins TRBV6-1 and TRBJ2-5; the D gene is possibly TRBD1 (6 bases). The CDR3 totals 13 residues. From germline, CDR1 is MNHNS and CDR2 SASEGT. V gave up 6 bases and J gave up 3 bases, with 11 bases separating them. The CDR3 DNA is TGTGCCAGCAGCCTCAGGGGAGAAGAGACCCAGTACTTC. It yields the protein CASSLRGEETQYF.

J is TRBJ1-1 and V is TRBV4-3; 11 bases match TRBD1. The V and J ends lost 2 bases and 1 base, in that order; junction bases with no gene match: 9. This CDR3 is 18 amino acids long. Germline CDR1 reads LGHNA; CDR2 reads YSLEER. The CDR3: CASSQLWTGGPGNTEAFF. Written as DNA, the CDR3 is TGCGCCAGCAGCCAACTCTGGACAGGGGGCCCCGGGAACACTGAAGCTTTCTTT.

The rearrangement uses TRBV6-1 and TRBJ2-1, with TRBD2 matching 11 bases. V dropped 6 bases and J dropped 7; count of bases not matched to a gene: 8. The CDR3 length is 15 residues. Germline CDR1 reads MNHNS; CDR2 reads SASEGT. This chain's CDR3 is CASRGTSGRLNEQFF. Written as DNA, the CDR3 is TGTGCCAGCAGGGGCACTAGCGGGAGATTAAATGAGCAGTTCTTC.

This clonotype was counted many times. The V and J genes are TRBV2 and TRBJ2-5, with unresolved D. The CDR3 is made up of 13 amino acids. Germline V lookup: CDR1 SNHLY, CDR2 FYNNEI. Trimming removed 7 bases from V and 1 base from J, with 10 bases in between. The CDR3 region is CASKDGSQETQYF. The CDR3 DNA reads as TGTGCCAGCAAGGACGGTTCCCAAGAGACCCAGTACTTC. The complete variable domain, with remaining parts taken from reference TRBV2 and TRBJ2-5, reads EPEVTQTPSHQVTQMGQEVILRCVPISNHLYFYWYRQILGQKVEFLVSFYNNEISEKSEIFDDQFSVERPDGSNFTLKIRSTKLEDSAMYFCASKDGSQETQYFGPGTRLLVL.

The table lists this clonotype with many counts. The chain employs TRBV27 and TRBJ2-7, with D possibly matching TRBD1 (6 bases). The CDR3 runs 13 residues. Germline V gene sequence: CDR1 MNHEY, CDR2 SMNVEV (reference sequence). The V and J ends lost 3 bases and 3 bases respectively, with 9 bases between them. The CDR3 nucleotides read TGTGCCAGCAGTTTTACAGGGAACTACGAGCAGTACTTC. This encodes CASSFTGNYEQYF.

Turning to this clonotype: One junction end disagrees with the germline gene, perhaps due to a read error. The V and J genes are TRBV7-2 and TRBJ1-2, with D perhaps matching TRBD1 (5 bases). CDR1 SGHTA and CDR2 FQGNSA come from the germline V gene. The length of the CDR3 is 14 residues. The CDR3 reads CAGSLGTVNYGYTF. The CDR3 DNA reads TGTGCCGGCAGCTTAGGGACGGTTAACTATGGCTACACCTTC.

As to this clonotype: This clone may be a read error of a much larger clone one base away. The chain has TRBV28 and TRBJ2-7; 11 bases line up with TRBD2. The CDR3 extends over 12 amino acids. Germline loops: CDR1 MDHEN, CDR2 SYDVKM. V lost 11 bases, J lost 4 bases, and 4 bases stayed unmatched. The CDR3 spells CAATSGRYEQYF. CDR3 sequence (DNA): TGTGCCGCTACTAGCGGGAGATACGAGCAGTACTTC.

The chain employs TRBV14 and TRBJ2-7, with TRBD2 identical over 7 bases. CDR1 SGHDN and CDR2 FVKESK come from the germline V gene. The junction had 11 bases not matched to a gene; V was cut back by 5 bases and J by 4 bases. This CDR3 is built from 15 residues. In DNA, the CDR3 is TGTGCCAGCAGCGGCAGCGGGAAGAGGTCTTACGAGCAGTACTTC. Translating it yields CASSGSGKRSYEQYF.

This clonotype occurred a few times. J is TRBJ1-4 and V is TRBV10-3; D gene ambiguous. The CDR3 runs 14 residues. In germline, CDR1 is ENHRY, CDR2 SYGVKD. The V end was cut by 7 bases, the J end by 0 bases, with 9 bases between. As DNA, the CDR3 is TGTGCCATCACCCGGACGGCAACTAATGAAAAACTGTTTTTT. This gives the protein CAITRTATNEKLFF.

A few counts support this clonotype. This chain connects TRBV7-2 to TRBJ2-3; maybe TRBD1 (5 bases). The CDR3 extends over 18 amino acids. Germline assignment: CDR1 SGHTA and CDR2 FQGNSA. Trimming took 6 bases from V and 1 from J, leaving 23 bases between them. CDR3: CASSRRRRSIRGTDTQYF. The CDR3 nucleotides read TGTGCCAGCAGTCGGCGGCGGCGAAGCATCAGGGGCACAGATACGCAGTATTTT.